The clone carrying this T cell receptor (beta chain) has at least ten counts. This record comes from a study of T-cell reconstitution after alpha-beta-depleted transplantation in children. Unique molecular identifiers were incorporated during preparation of the TCRbeta library. A single record per CDR3 protein comes from TCRdb applying MiXCR to the PCR reads. In the table there are roughly 120,000 distinct CDR3 sequences, 10% of which are singletons. The CDR3 totals 13 residues. Trimming cost V 0 bases and J 3 bases, with 7 bases left between them. CDR1 and CDR2 (germline): SGHRS, YFSETQ. This clonotype was obtained from a human donor who donated a stem cell graft to a child with acute lymphoblastic leukemia. The rearrangement uses TRBV5-1 and TRBJ2-7; D not certain. This specimen consisted of PBMCs from the stem cell graft donor, obtained from the stem cell graft. In nucleotides, the CDR3 is TGCGCCAGCAGCTTGGGTACTTTCTACGAGCAGTACTTC. It is translated as CASSLGTFYEQYF.